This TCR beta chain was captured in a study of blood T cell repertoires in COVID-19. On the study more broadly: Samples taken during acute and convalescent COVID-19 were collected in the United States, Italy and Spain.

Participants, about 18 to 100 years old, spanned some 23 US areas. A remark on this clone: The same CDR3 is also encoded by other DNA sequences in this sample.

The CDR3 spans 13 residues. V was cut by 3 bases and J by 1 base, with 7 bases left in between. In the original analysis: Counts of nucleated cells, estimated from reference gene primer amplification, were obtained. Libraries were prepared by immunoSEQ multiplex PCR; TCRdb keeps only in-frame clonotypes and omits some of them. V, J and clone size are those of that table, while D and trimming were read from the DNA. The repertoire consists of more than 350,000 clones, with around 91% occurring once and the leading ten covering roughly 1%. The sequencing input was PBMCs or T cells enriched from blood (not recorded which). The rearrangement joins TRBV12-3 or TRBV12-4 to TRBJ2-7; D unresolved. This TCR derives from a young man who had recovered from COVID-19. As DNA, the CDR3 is TGTGCCAGCAGTTTGGGCCAATCCTACGAGCAGTACTTC. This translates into CASSLGQSYEQYF.